The subject of this entry is one T cell receptor (beta chain). This CDR3 is also generated by other DNA sequences in the sample. Trimming shortened V by 4 bases and J by 1 base, and 7 bases separated the two germline ends. The CDR3 loop spans 13 amino acids. The germline CDR1 and CDR2 sequences are KGHSH and LQKENI. Per the original methods: Junction-only sequences without quality scores came from ImmunoSEQ, so filtering differed. Generated by immunoSEQ multiplex PCR, the TCRdb table keeps only in-frame clones and is missing some. V, J and clone size were drawn from that table, and D and trimming were deduced from the DNA. This sample has a few million clones; 85% to 95% occur once, and the top ten carry about 0.39%. The data derive from a study of shared clonotypes between healthy human individuals.

The chain has TRBV18 and TRBJ1-1; D is unclear. The receptor's source is a man aged 18 to 30 in good health. Some clones in this sample may be carry-over from other donors' samples. Sequencing input: naive CD4+ T cells from PBMCs. The subset is: CD45RA+ positively selected. The CDR3 protein is CASSRGGNTEAFF. CDR3 coding DNA: TGTGCCAGCTCACGAGGAGGGAACACTGAAGCTTTCTTT.